Below, 21 T cell receptor beta chains from the same sample are listed, as sequenced in a study of tumor and adjacent non-tumor tissue in lung cancer. RNA was extracted from bulk tissue without any cell sorting. Distant lung tissue was collected more than 3 cm away from the tumor edge. A modified ARM-PCR protocol with three rounds of nested PCR amplified TCRbeta. TCRdb re-called the multiplex PCR reads with MiXCR, one entry per CDR3 protein. Here the sample spans fewer than 75,000 distinct CDR3 sequences, 76% being singletons. Sequenced material: distant non-tumor lung tissue. These receptors came from a man aged 55-75 years with non-small cell lung cancer.

About this clonotype itself: In this CDR3 the conserved last residue, phenylalanine or tryptophan, is missing, so a read error is likely. The V call is TRBV11-1, the J call TRBJ2-1; D is perhaps TRBD1 (6 bases). The CDR3 runs 16 residues. The germline CDR1 and CDR2 sequences are SGHAT and FQDESV (reference sequence). The CDR3 DNA reads TGTCCCAGCAGTCCAGGGACGCGAGGGGGATACAATGAGCAGTTCCTC. Translation gives CPSSPGTRGGYNEQFL.

A word on this clonotype: The junction and the germline gene differ at one end; a read error may be behind it. V and J are TRBV30 and TRBJ1-1; perhaps TRBD1 as D (6 bases). Germline V lookup: CDR1 GTSNPN, CDR2 SVGIG (reference sequence). This CDR3 has 15 amino acids. The CDR3 DNA follows: TGTGCCTGGAGTGTACAGGGACGCCTGAACACTGAAGCTCTCTTT. Protein product: CAWSVQGRLNTEALF.

The table lists this clonotype with a few counts. The chain links TRBV28 to TRBJ2-3, with TRBD2 matching 16 bases. The germline V gene has CDR1 MDHEN and CDR2 SYDVKM. The CDR3 extends over 15 amino acids. Trimming removed 8 bases from V and 12 bases from J; junction bases left unmatched: 11. The CDR3 DNA reads as TGTGCCAGCGGGGGACTAGCGGGAGGGGATGAGACCCAGTATTTT. As protein: CASGGLAGGDETQYF. The complete variable domain, with remaining parts taken from reference TRBV28 and TRBJ2-3, reads DVKVTQSSRYLVKRTGEKVFLECVQDMDHENMFWYRQDPGLGLRLIYFSYDVKMKEKGDIPEGYSVSREKKERFSLILESASTNQTSMYLCASGGLAGGDETQYFGPGTRLTVL.

As to this clonotype: Relative to the germline gene, one junction end is altered; a read error may explain this. The rearrangement uses TRBV29-1 and TRBJ1-1; D is possibly TRBD1 (5 bases). The germline gives CDR1 SQVTM, CDR2 ANQGSEA. This CDR3 spans 11 amino acids. The CDR3 is CSVRVGTKAFF. The CDR3 bases are TGCAGCGTTAGGGTAGGGACTAAAGCTTTCTTC. Variable domain in full (rest from reference TRBV29-1 and TRBJ1-1): SAVISQKPSRDICQRGTSLTIQCQVDSQVTMMFWYRQQPGQSLTLIATANQGSEATYESGFVIDKFPISRPNLTFSTLTVSNMSPEDSSIYLCSVRVGTKAFFGQGTRLTVV.

Remarks on this clonotype: Germline and junction disagree at one end, which may indicate a read error. V and J are TRBV13 and TRBJ2-3, with D possibly TRBD2 on 5 matching bases. Germline V CDR1 and CDR2: PRHDT, FYEKMQ (reference sequence). The CDR3 has 15 amino acids. CDR3 sequence (DNA): TGTGCCAGTAGCTTAGCGAGGCAGAACGCAGATACGCAGTATTTT. As protein: CASSLARQNADTQYF.

This clonotype was seen repeatedly, ten times or more. The J gene is TRBJ1-6, the V gene TRBV28; 8 bases are shared with TRBD1. Germline CDR1 is MDHEN and CDR2 is SYDVKM. This CDR3 region has 14 residues. Unmatched junction bases numbered 4, after V lost 2 bases and J lost 10 bases. DNA of the CDR3: TGTGCCAGCAGTTTACCAGGGGGCAACTCACCCCTCCACTTT. It is translated as CASSLPGGNSPLHF.

This rearrangement joins TRBV29-1 to TRBJ2-3; D is ambiguous. Germline lookup yields CDR1 SQVTM and CDR2 ANQGSEA. Trimming took off 3 bases at V and 5 bases at J, with 21 bases between the two ends. The CDR3 consists of 16 residues. This CDR3 reads CSVDWAWGTNIDTQYF. The CDR3 coding sequence is TGCAGCGTTGACTGGGCATGGGGTACAAACATAGATACGCAGTATTTT.

For this clonotype: Since the CDR3 does not end with the conserved phenylalanine or tryptophan, this likely comes from a read error. This chain joins TRBV6-5 and TRBJ1-2; 7 bases agree with TRBD1. CDR1 MNHEY and CDR2 SVGAGI come from the germline V gene. This CDR3 spans 15 amino acids. This CDR3 reads CATSRQGGNNYGYTL. In DNA form, the CDR3 reads TGTGCCACCAGTCGACAGGGTGGGAATAATTATGGCTACACCCTC.

Comments on this clonotype: This CDR3 is missing its conserved last phenylalanine or tryptophan, likely due to a read error. For the CDR3, the DNA is TGTACCAGCAGTTTACTAGCGGGAGGATACGAGCAGTACCTG. Its protein is CTSSLLAGGYEQYL. The chain uses TRBV12-3 or TRBV12-4 and TRBJ2-7, with 12 bases aligning to TRBD2. The CDR3 consists of 14 residues.

The CDR3 reads CSIDRVNTEAFF. The CDR3 bases are TGCAGCATAGACAGAGTGAACACTGAAGCTTTCTTT. The chain couples TRBV29-1 to TRBJ1-1, with D perhaps TRBD1 (5 bases). CDR3 length equals 12 residues. From germline, CDR1 is SQVTM and CDR2 ANQGSEA. V shed 8 bases and J shed 0 bases, with 10 bases lying between them.

This clonotype was picked up one time. The rearrangement links TRBV7-2 to TRBJ2-1; perhaps D is TRBD1 or TRBD2 (5 bases each). The CDR3 is 15 residues long. CDR1 and CDR2 (germline): SGHTA, FQGNSA. With 6 bases removed from V and 2 bases from J, the gap between germline ends came to 14 bases. This CDR3 is CASSRDRRTYNEQFF. In DNA, the CDR3 is TGTGCCAGCAGTCGGGACCGCAGAACCTACAATGAGCAGTTCTTC.

The chain links TRBV29-1 to TRBJ2-7; no definite D call. V shed 1 base and J shed 2 bases, with 9 bases lying between them. This CDR3 has 13 residues. Germline V gives CDR1 SQVTM, CDR2 ANQGSEA. This chain's CDR3 is CSVEGDVTYEQYF. The DNA of the CDR3 is TGCAGCGTTGAAGGAGACGTAACCTACGAGCAGTACTTC.

The chain employs TRBV30 and TRBJ2-4; D gene ambiguous. Trimming shortened V by 4 bases and J by 2 bases, and 15 bases separated the two germline ends. The CDR3 covers 15 residues. Per the germline V gene, CDR1 is GTSNPN and CDR2 is SVGIG (reference sequence). This CDR3 is CAWNISDLTKNIQYF. CDR3 DNA: TGTGCCTGGAATATAAGTGACTTAACCAAAAACATTCAGTACTTC.

Regarding this clonotype: An end of the junction does not agree with germline; a read error may underlie this. V gene TRBV5-6 combines with J gene TRBJ2-5, with D tentatively TRBD1 (6 bases). Per the germline V gene, CDR1 is SGHDT and CDR2 is YYEEEE. CDR3 length: 13 amino acids. CDR3 nucleotides: TGTGCTAGCAGACAGGAGACCCAAGAGACCCAGTACTTC. This encodes CASRQETQETQYF.

This clonotype occurred a few times. This may stem from a read error, because a much larger clone lies one nucleotide away. V gene TRBV6-1 combines with J gene TRBJ1-4; TRBD1 might be the D (6 bases). Germline loops: CDR1 MNHNS, CDR2 SASEGT. CDR3 size: 14 residues. The V and J ends lost 1 base and 12 bases respectively, with 15 bases between them. In DNA, the CDR3 is TGTGCCAGCAGTGAAGTGGGGAGGGGGGAACAACTGTTTTTT. The encoded protein is CASSEVGRGEQLFF.

This clonotype showed up just once. One junction end does not reproduce the germline sequence, and a read error may be involved. The chain joins TRBV4-1 to TRBJ2-7; 8 bases align to TRBD2. The V gene's germline CDR1 is MGHRA and CDR2 YSYEKL. CDR3 length equals 17 residues. The CDR3 nucleotides are TGCGCCAGCAGCCAACATTGGGTTGGCGGGAGGCGATACGGGCAGAACTTC. This sequence encodes CASSQHWVGGRRYGQNF.

Of note for this clonotype: The conserved phenylalanine or tryptophan normally closing the CDR3 is absent here, so this likely arose from a read error. The V and J genes are TRBV6-5 and TRBJ2-5; TRBD2 is a possible D gene (7 bases). Germline V CDR1 and CDR2: MNHEY, SVGAGI. V lost 6 bases to trimming and J lost 6 bases, with 17 bases between them. The CDR3 runs to 14 residues. CDR3 coding DNA: TGTGCCAGCAGGGGAGGGGGACCCATAAAGACCCAGTACTCC. Protein: CASRGGGPIKTQYS.

As regards this clonotype: Given the absence of the conserved phenylalanine or tryptophan at the CDR3 end, a read error is likely. J is TRBJ2-1 and V is TRBV11-1; D ambiguous. This CDR3 region has 12 residues. CDR1 SGHAT and CDR2 FQDESV come from the germline V gene (reference sequence). The CDR3: CSSSLDHNEQFL. CDR3 in DNA: TGTTCCAGCAGCTTAGACCACAATGAGCAGTTCTTA.

Concerning this clonotype itself: One end of the junction fails to match germline, which may point to a read error. V is TRBV28 and J is TRBJ2-3; D unclear. The germline gives CDR1 MDHEN, CDR2 SYDVKM. CDR3 length equals 15 residues. The CDR3 DNA reads TGTGCCAGCAGTTTACCTAGTGGCCTCACAGATATGCAGTATTTT. Residues: CASSLPSGLTDMQYF.

Regarding this clonotype: A read error may produce the germline difference seen at one junction end. The rearrangement links TRBV29-1 to TRBJ1-5; the D is unclear. Germline CDR1 reads SQVTM; CDR2 reads ANQGSEA. The CDR3 is 13 residues long. The CDR3 protein is CSVGGGGDQAQHF. In DNA form, the CDR3 reads TGCAGCGTGGGAGGTGGCGGTGATCAGGCCCAGCATTTT.

With regard to this clonotype: The junction departs from the called germline gene at one end, perhaps through a read error. V gene TRBV11-1 combines with J gene TRBJ2-5, with a weak D call TRBD1 (5 bases). The CDR3 contains 14 residues. Germline V lookup: CDR1 SGHAT, CDR2 FQDESV (reference sequence). CDR3 sequence: CASSTDTYQDTQHF. In DNA, the CDR3 is TGTGCCAGCAGCACGGACACGTACCAAGATACCCAGCACTTC.